Listed here is a single T cell receptor (beta chain). The antigen is unknown. MiXCR, run by TCRdb on the reads, gives a single entry per CDR3 protein. The sample shows 900,000 to 950,000 distinct CDR3 sequences, about a third of them seen only once. This specimen comes from a study of T cell repertoires in cytomegalovirus infection. Study summary: The authors used CMV epitopes that were HLA-C-restricted (recently identified) and HLA-B-restricted (well studied). Indicated by public TCR beta signatures were CMV infection and matching HLA type.

General study findings and limits: Identification of carriers of CMV plus the relevant HLA was achieved through cumulative public TCR beta family frequency. Dominant in the ex vivo response were TCR beta clonotypes restricted by HLA-C and specific for CMV.

The TCR was taken from a human donor in good health (CMV status not recorded). Some clones in this sample may be carry-over from other donors' samples. The sample here was cultured CD8+ T cells from PBMCs, taken from culture after CMV antigen stimulation.

CDR3 sequence reads: CASSYTGYANTGELFF. Here the CDR3 DNA reads TGTGCCAGCAGTTACACCGGGTACGCGAACACCGGGGAGCTGTTTTTT. J is TRBJ2-2 and V is TRBV6-5, with no clear D. V was pared by 2 bases and J by 0 bases, with 10 bases between. CDR1 and CDR2 from the germline V gene are MNHEY and SVGAGI. The CDR3 is 16 residues long.